This T cell receptor (beta chain) originates from a study of PD-L1 blockade in urothelial cancer. Time point denoted: pretreatment peripheral blood. Method: immunoSEQ multiplex PCR; TCRdb's copy keeps in-frame clones and lacks some. In the table there are just under 65,000 clones, approximately 78% of which are singletons. The CDR3 is made up of 18 amino acids. The V and J ends lost 2 bases and 4 bases, in that order; junction bases with no gene match: 12. The germline gives CDR1 SEHNR, CDR2 FQNEAQ (reference sequence). This sequence joins TRBV7-9 and TRBJ2-1, with TRBD2 matching over 9 bases. Sample: PBMCs, taken around atezolizumab (anti-PD-L1) treatment. This clonotype was obtained from a man between 65 and 85 years old with urothelial cancer. In DNA form, the CDR3 reads TGTGCCAGCAGCTTATGGGCGCGCGCGGGAGGGGGGTACAATGAGCAGTTCTTC. This sequence encodes CASSLWARAGGGYNEQFF.